A selection of T cell receptor beta chains follows, all from one sample in a study of blood T cell repertoires in COVID-19. Generated by immunoSEQ multiplex PCR, the TCRdb table keeps only in-frame clones and is missing some. The data hold roughly 70,000 clones, with roughly 80% observed a single time. Sequenced: peripheral blood. The receptors stem from a man in his sixties with COVID-19, enrolled during active disease. Each CDR3 is given with its conserved first and last residue. Each record gives: D gene, J gene, V gene, clone size, CDR3 protein, CDR3 DNA. The D gene is left open where the match is weak. Clone size is not always given. Where it is, it says once, few, many or a class for expanded clones.

d_gene: TRBD1
j_gene: TRBJ1-6
v_gene: TRBV5-1
abundance: many
CDR3aa: CASSSGQGVSPLHF
CDR3nt: TGCGCCAGCAGCTCGGGACAGGGAGTATCACCCCTCCACTTT

d_gene: .
j_gene: TRBJ2-6
v_gene: TRBV2
abundance: .
CDR3aa: CASIRGNLLSGANVLTF
CDR3nt: TGTGCCAGCATAAGGGGTAACCTCCTCTCTGGGGCCAACGTCCTGACTTTC

d_gene: .
j_gene: TRBJ2-5
v_gene: TRBV30
abundance: .
CDR3aa: CAWSVHRGHQETQYF
CDR3nt: TGTGCCTGGAGTGTCCACCGGGGTCATCAAGAGACCCAGTACTTC

d_gene: TRBD2
j_gene: TRBJ2-1
v_gene: TRBV24-1
abundance: .
CDR3aa: CATSGQVGKLAGGSSYNEQFF
CDR3nt: TGTGCCACCAGCGGACAGGTAGGGAAGCTAGCGGGGGGAAGCTCCTACAATGAGCAGTTCTTC

d_gene: .
j_gene: TRBJ1-1
v_gene: TRBV5-1
abundance: .
CDR3aa: CASSLKLDTEAFF
CDR3nt: TGCGCCAGCAGCTTGAAGCTCGACACTGAAGCTTTCTTT

d_gene: TRBD2
j_gene: TRBJ2-7
v_gene: TRBV27
abundance: .
CDR3aa: CASSFVAGAGYEQYF
CDR3nt: TGTGCCAGCAGTTTTGTAGCGGGGGCGGGTTACGAGCAGTACTTC

d_gene: .
j_gene: TRBJ1-1
v_gene: TRBV5-1
abundance: .
CDR3aa: CASSLPGEVVAFF
CDR3nt: TGCGCCAGCAGCTTGCCAGGGGAAGTGGTAGCTTTCTTT

d_gene: .
j_gene: TRBJ2-5
v_gene: TRBV11-2
abundance: .
CDR3aa: CASSPFGGAPETQYF
CDR3nt: TGTGCCAGCAGCCCTTTCGGTGGGGCCCCGGAGACCCAGTACTTC

d_gene: .
j_gene: TRBJ2-7
v_gene: TRBV7-9
abundance: once
CDR3aa: CASSLEGGTEQYF
CDR3nt: TGTGCCAGCAGCTTAGAAGGAGGGACCGAGCAGTACTTC

d_gene: TRBD2
j_gene: TRBJ2-3
v_gene: TRBV29-1
abundance: .
CDR3aa: CSVDGVRRATSFTQYF
CDR3nt: TGCAGCGTGGACGGAGTCCGACGGGCGACTAGCTTCACGCAGTATTTT

d_gene: .
j_gene: TRBJ2-2
v_gene: TRBV3-1/TRBV3-2
abundance: .
CDR3aa: CASSLSVVGELFF
CDR3nt: TGTGCCAGCAGCCTGAGCGTGGTCGGGGAGCTGTTTTTT

d_gene: TRBD1
j_gene: TRBJ2-7
v_gene: TRBV6-5
abundance: once
CDR3aa: CAVAPGQGAREQYF
CDR3nt: TGTGCCGTCGCTCCCGGACAGGGGGCGAGAGAGCAGTACTTC

d_gene: .
j_gene: TRBJ2-7
v_gene: TRBV28
abundance: few
CDR3aa: CASTKSVAYEQYF
CDR3nt: TGTGCCAGCACTAAATCGGTCGCCTACGAGCAGTACTTC

d_gene: .
j_gene: TRBJ1-1
v_gene: TRBV28
abundance: .
CDR3aa: CASSFKGDEAFF
CDR3nt: TGTGCCAGCAGTTTTAAGGGGGACGAAGCTTTCTTT

d_gene: .
j_gene: TRBJ1-4
v_gene: TRBV28
abundance: .
CDR3aa: CASSTSGATNEKLFF
CDR3nt: TGTGCCAGCAGTACTTCAGGGGCAACTAATGAAAAACTGTTTTTT

d_gene: .
j_gene: TRBJ1-6
v_gene: TRBV5-1
abundance: few
CDR3aa: CASSLEQGINSPLHF
CDR3nt: TGCGCCAGCAGCTTGGAGCAGGGAATAAATTCACCCCTCCACTTT

d_gene: .
j_gene: TRBJ2-3
v_gene: TRBV2
abundance: .
CDR3aa: CASSRLEADTQYF
CDR3nt: TGTGCCAGCAGTCGACTGGAGGCAGATACGCAGTATTTT

d_gene: TRBD1
j_gene: TRBJ1-3
v_gene: TRBV5-6
abundance: .
CDR3aa: CASSLAGGSGNTIYF
CDR3nt: TGTGCCAGCAGCTTAGCAGGGGGCTCTGGAAACACCATATATTTT

d_gene: .
j_gene: TRBJ2-5
v_gene: TRBV28
abundance: .
CDR3aa: CASSSENTSFETQYF
CDR3nt: TGTGCCAGCAGTTCCGAGAATACTAGCTTCGAGACCCAGTACTTC

d_gene: TRBD2
j_gene: TRBJ2-7
v_gene: TRBV6-5
abundance: few
CDR3aa: CASSRSSGDYEQYF
CDR3nt: TGTGCCAGCAGTAGGTCTAGCGGGGACTACGAGCAGTACTTC

d_gene: .
j_gene: TRBJ2-4
v_gene: TRBV19
abundance: .
CDR3aa: CASQTSGQDIQYF
CDR3nt: TGTGCCAGTCAGACGTCAGGGCAGGACATTCAGTACTTC

d_gene: .
j_gene: TRBJ2-7
v_gene: TRBV7-8
abundance: .
CDR3aa: CASSRRAGEQYF
CDR3nt: TGTGCCAGCAGCCGAAGAGCGGGTGAGCAGTACTTC

d_gene: .
j_gene: TRBJ2-5
v_gene: TRBV5-5
abundance: once
CDR3aa: CASSLEAGFGQETQYF
CDR3nt: TGTGCCAGCAGCTTGGAGGCGGGGTTTGGGCAAGAGACCCAGTACTTC

d_gene: TRBD1
j_gene: TRBJ1-4
v_gene: TRBV12-5
abundance: .
CDR3aa: CASGAGTENEKLFF
CDR3nt: TGTGCTAGTGGGGCCGGGACAGAGAATGAAAAACTGTTTTTT

d_gene: TRBD2
j_gene: TRBJ2-7
v_gene: TRBV5-4
abundance: .
CDR3aa: CASSLRRGASYEQYF
CDR3nt: TGTGCCAGCAGCTTACGGCGGGGGGCCTCCTACGAGCAGTACTTC

d_gene: .
j_gene: TRBJ1-3
v_gene: TRBV5-4
abundance: once
CDR3aa: CASSLDRAGNTIYF
CDR3nt: TGTGCCAGCAGCTTGGACAGGGCTGGAAACACCATATATTTT

d_gene: TRBD1
j_gene: TRBJ2-3
v_gene: TRBV7-3
abundance: once
CDR3aa: CASSSNSGGADTQYF
CDR3nt: TGTGCCAGCAGCTCCAATTCAGGGGGAGCAGATACGCAGTATTTT

d_gene: .
j_gene: TRBJ2-4
v_gene: TRBV30
abundance: .
CDR3aa: CAWGRGKNIQYF
CDR3nt: TGTGCCTGGGGGAGGGGGAAAAACATTCAGTACTTC

d_gene: .
j_gene: TRBJ1-4
v_gene: TRBV11-2
abundance: .
CDR3aa: CASRGTGGKGEKLFF
CDR3nt: TGTGCCAGCAGGGGGACGGGGGGAAAGGGTGAAAAACTGTTTTTT

d_gene: .
j_gene: TRBJ2-7
v_gene: TRBV6-5
abundance: .
CDR3aa: CASRRQDYEQYF
CDR3nt: TGTGCCAGCAGGCGACAAGACTACGAGCAGTACTTC

d_gene: TRBD1
j_gene: TRBJ2-7
v_gene: TRBV28
abundance: .
CDR3aa: CASSSAGQGGNEQYF
CDR3nt: TGTGCCAGCAGTTCAGCGGGACAGGGGGGCAACGAGCAGTACTTC

d_gene: .
j_gene: TRBJ2-2
v_gene: TRBV12-1
abundance: .
CDR3aa: CASSPPRGALTGELFF
CDR3nt: TGTGCCAGCAGCCCCCCGCGGGGGGCGCTTACCGGGGAGCTGTTTTTT

d_gene: .
j_gene: TRBJ1-4
v_gene: TRBV28
abundance: few
CDR3aa: CAAGVQGTEKLFF
CDR3nt: TGTGCCGCCGGGGTACAGGGTACTGAAAAACTGTTTTTT

d_gene: .
j_gene: TRBJ2-5
v_gene: TRBV9
abundance: .
CDR3aa: CATPQDRGARETQYF
CDR3nt: TGTGCCACCCCCCAGGATCGGGGGGCCCGGGAGACCCAGTACTTC

d_gene: TRBD1
j_gene: TRBJ1-2
v_gene: TRBV4-1
abundance: .
CDR3aa: CASSRQGLYGYTF
CDR3nt: TGCGCCAGCAGCCGACAGGGCCTCTATGGCTACACCTTC

d_gene: TRBD1
j_gene: TRBJ1-3
v_gene: TRBV5-6
abundance: .
CDR3aa: CASSRGTGPLGNTIYF
CDR3nt: TGTGCCAGCAGCCGGGGGACAGGCCCTTTGGGAAACACCATATATTTT

d_gene: .
j_gene: TRBJ2-3
v_gene: TRBV30
abundance: .
CDR3aa: CALQGGVVTDTQYF
CDR3nt: TGTGCCCTACAGGGAGGGGTGGTCACAGATACGCAGTATTTT

d_gene: .
j_gene: TRBJ2-2
v_gene: TRBV29-1
abundance: .
CDR3aa: CSVTRAHTGELFF
CDR3nt: TGCAGCGTAACCAGGGCTCACACCGGGGAGCTGTTTTTT

d_gene: .
j_gene: TRBJ1-2
v_gene: TRBV28
abundance: .
CDR3aa: CASSSPPQGYGYTF
CDR3nt: TGTGCCAGCAGTTCCCCCCCCCAGGGGTATGGCTACACCTTC

d_gene: .
j_gene: TRBJ2-3
v_gene: TRBV6-2/TRBV6-3
abundance: .
CDR3aa: CASSSLGTSDTQYF
CDR3nt: TGTGCCAGCAGTTCCCTCGGGACATCAGATACGCAGTATTTT

d_gene: .
j_gene: TRBJ1-1
v_gene: TRBV5-1
abundance: .
CDR3aa: CASRQGNEAFF
CDR3nt: TGCGCCAGCAGGCAGGGGAACGAAGCTTTCTTT

d_gene: TRBD2
j_gene: TRBJ2-2
v_gene: TRBV10-3
abundance: .
CDR3aa: CAISQAGGLLAGELFF
CDR3nt: TGTGCCATCAGTCAAGCGGGGGGGCTGCTGGCCGGGGAGCTGTTTTTT

d_gene: TRBD1
j_gene: TRBJ2-3
v_gene: TRBV24-1
abundance: .
CDR3aa: CATSQSGTGVVDTQYF
CDR3nt: TGTGCCACCAGCCAATCCGGGACAGGGGTGGTAGATACGCAGTATTTT

d_gene: TRBD1
j_gene: TRBJ1-4
v_gene: TRBV6-5
abundance: .
CDR3aa: CASSQQGRGEKLFF
CDR3nt: TGTGCCAGCAGTCAACAGGGGAGAGGTGAAAAACTGTTTTTT

d_gene: TRBD1
j_gene: TRBJ1-1
v_gene: TRBV4-1
abundance: .
CDR3aa: CASSPPTGDTEAFF
CDR3nt: TGCGCCAGCAGCCCTCCAACAGGGGACACTGAAGCTTTCTTT

d_gene: .
j_gene: TRBJ1-6
v_gene: TRBV28
abundance: .
CDR3aa: CASSLRQYNSPLHF
CDR3nt: TGTGCCAGCAGTTTACGCCAGTATAATTCACCCCTCCACTTT

d_gene: .
j_gene: TRBJ2-1
v_gene: TRBV9
abundance: once
CDR3aa: CASSVEAVYNEQFF
CDR3nt: TGTGCCAGCAGCGTAGAGGCGGTATACAATGAGCAGTTCTTC

d_gene: .
j_gene: TRBJ1-1
v_gene: TRBV7-9
abundance: .
CDR3aa: CASSLSQGNEAFF
CDR3nt: TGTGCCAGCAGCTTGAGTCAGGGCAATGAAGCTTTCTTT

d_gene: TRBD1
j_gene: TRBJ2-2
v_gene: TRBV6-6
abundance: .
CDR3aa: CASGTGGPGELFF
CDR3nt: TGTGCCAGCGGTACAGGGGGCCCCGGGGAGCTGTTTTTT

d_gene: .
j_gene: TRBJ1-1
v_gene: TRBV5-1
abundance: once
CDR3aa: CASRTGDPNTEAFF
CDR3nt: TGCGCCAGCCGTACGGGGGATCCGAACACTGAAGCTTTCTTT

d_gene: TRBD1
j_gene: TRBJ2-7
v_gene: TRBV5-1
abundance: .
CDR3aa: CASSTRRGQGGNEQYF
CDR3nt: TGCGCCAGCAGCACCCGTCGGGGACAGGGCGGCAACGAGCAGTACTTC

d_gene: .
j_gene: TRBJ1-2
v_gene: TRBV5-1
abundance: .
CDR3aa: CASSFSGYGYTF
CDR3nt: TGCGCCAGCAGCTTTTCGGGGTATGGCTACACCTTC

d_gene: TRBD2
j_gene: TRBJ2-7
v_gene: TRBV9
abundance: few
CDR3aa: CASSAGLARVGEQYF
CDR3nt: TGTGCCAGCAGCGCCGGACTAGCCCGGGTGGGCGAGCAGTACTTC

d_gene: TRBD2
j_gene: TRBJ2-1
v_gene: TRBV7-9
abundance: .
CDR3aa: CASSLATSVYNEQFF
CDR3nt: TGTGCCAGCAGCTTAGCGACTAGCGTATACAATGAGCAGTTCTTC